Each of the 8 T cell receptor beta chains below was sequenced from the same sample in a study of cytomegalovirus exposure and HLA in healthy donors. Libraries were prepared by immunoSEQ multiplex PCR; TCRdb keeps only in-frame clonotypes and omits some of them. The sample contains 100,000 or so clones, about 95% of which appear only once. The sample comprised PBMCs. The receptors were gathered from a woman between 18 and 29 years old in good health and CMV-seronegative.

The chain joins TRBV7-9 to TRBJ2-1, with unresolved D. The CDR3 is 16 amino acids. Trimming removed 2 bases at V and 2 bases at J, with 13 bases between. The germline V gene encodes CDR1 SEHNR and CDR2 FQNEAQ (reference sequence). The CDR3 bases are TGTGCCAGCAGCTTATATTTAGGCGGTCCCTACAATGAGCAGTTCTTC. It yields the protein CASSLYLGGPYNEQFF.

V usage is TRBV6-6 and J usage is TRBJ2-3; D is undetermined. Germline CDR1 reads MNHNY; CDR2 reads SVGAGI (reference sequence). V was clipped by 0 bases and J by 6 bases, with 10 bases between them. The CDR3 covers 14 residues. CDR3 amino acids: CASSYSRIWDTQYF. The CDR3 nucleotides read TGTGCCAGCAGTTACTCGAGGATATGGGATACGCAGTATTTT.

The J gene is TRBJ1-2, the V gene TRBV6-1; 7 bases fit TRBD1. Per germline, CDR1 MNHNS and CDR2 SASEGT. The J segment lost 7 bases and the V segment lost 3 bases, leaving 2 bases of the junction unmatched. The CDR3 consists of 12 residues. The CDR3 DNA is TGTGCCAGCAGTGAGTACAGGGGTGGCTACACCTTC. As protein: CASSEYRGGYTF.

This clone was observed once. V usage is TRBV27 and J usage is TRBJ1-6; 9 bases line up with TRBD1. The V and J ends lost 0 bases and 9 bases, in that order; junction bases with no gene match: 9. The CDR3 is made up of 17 amino acids. Germline CDR1 MNHEY, CDR2 SMNVEV (reference sequence). This chain's CDR3 is CASSLSFFWDRVSPLHF. CDR3 coding DNA: TGTGCCAGCAGTTTATCGTTTTTTTGGGACAGGGTTTCACCCCTCCACTTT.

This clone was observed a single time. The chain carries TRBV10-2 and TRBJ2-7, with D unresolved. CDR1 and CDR2 from the germline V gene are WSHSY and SAAADI. The germline V and J ends were trimmed by 4 bases and 0 bases, with 7 bases remaining between them. The CDR3 spans 13 residues. Here the CDR3 reads CASSVRDSYEQYF. CDR3 in DNA: TGCGCCAGCAGTGTGAGAGACTCCTACGAGCAGTACTTC.

This chain connects TRBV19 to TRBJ2-1, with 11 bases identical to TRBD2. In germline, CDR1 is LNHDA, CDR2 SQIVND (reference sequence). V trimming: 7 bases; J trimming: 4 bases; junction bases outside the gene matches: 9. The CDR3 length is 16 residues. CDR3: CASTPRLAGGYNEQFF. In nucleotides, the CDR3 is TGTGCCAGTACCCCCCGGCTAGCGGGGGGTTACAATGAGCAGTTCTTC.

The chain carries TRBV9 and TRBJ2-2; maybe TRBD2 (5 bases). CDR3 size: 13 residues. The V end lost 5 bases, the J end lost 8 bases, and 13 bases lay between the germline ends. The germline gives CDR1 SGDLS, CDR2 YYNGEE. This chain's CDR3 is CASSPEGRGELFF. CDR3 sequence (DNA): TGTGCCAGCAGTCCCGAGGGCCGGGGGGAGCTGTTTTTT.

The J gene is TRBJ2-5, the V gene TRBV5-4; 10 bases line up with TRBD1. The CDR3 has 14 amino acids. V gave up 4 bases and J gave up 5 bases; unmatched junction bases: 5. The germline gives CDR1 SGHNT, CDR2 YYREEE (reference sequence). CDR3 nucleotides: TGTGCCAGCAGCCGACAGGGGGCAGGGGAGACCCAGTACTTC. Its protein product is CASSRQGAGETQYF. Variable domain in full (rest from reference TRBV5-4 and TRBJ2-5): ETGVTQSPTHLIKTRGQQVTLRCSSQSGHNTVSWYQQALGQGPQFIFQYYREEENGRGNFPPRFSGLQFPNYSSELNVNALELDDSALYLCASSRQGAGETQYFGPGTRLLVL.